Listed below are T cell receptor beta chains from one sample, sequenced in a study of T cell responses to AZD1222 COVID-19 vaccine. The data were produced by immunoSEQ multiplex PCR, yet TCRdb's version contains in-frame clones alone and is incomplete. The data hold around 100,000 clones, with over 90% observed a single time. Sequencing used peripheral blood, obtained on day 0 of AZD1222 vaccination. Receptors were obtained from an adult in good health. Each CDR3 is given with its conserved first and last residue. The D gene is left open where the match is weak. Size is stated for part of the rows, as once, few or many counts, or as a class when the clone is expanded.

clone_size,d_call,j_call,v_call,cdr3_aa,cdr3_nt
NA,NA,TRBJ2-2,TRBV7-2,CASSPGVPTGELFF,TGTGCCAGCAGTCCAGGCGTTCCCACCGGGGAGCTGTTTTTT
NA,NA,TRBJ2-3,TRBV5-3,CARSYSGITDTQYF,TGTGCCAGAAGTTACTCAGGGATCACAGATACGCAGTATTTT
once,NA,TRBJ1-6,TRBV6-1,CASGALSSYNSPLHF,TGTGCCAGCGGGGCCCTGAGCTCCTATAATTCACCCCTCCACTTT
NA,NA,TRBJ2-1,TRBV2,CASEGRNENEQFF,TGTGCCAGCGAAGGGAGAAATGAGAATGAGCAGTTCTTC
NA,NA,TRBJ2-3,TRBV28,CAIPGPYTDTQYF,TGTGCCATTCCGGGACCCTACACAGATACGCAGTATTTT
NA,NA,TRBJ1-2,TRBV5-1,CASSSSRGRNYGYTF,TGCGCCAGCAGCTCCTCGCGGGGCAGAAACTATGGCTACACCTTC
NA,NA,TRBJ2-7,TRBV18,CASSPSSTPYEQYF,TGTGCCAGCTCACCAAGTTCGACACCCTACGAGCAGTACTTC
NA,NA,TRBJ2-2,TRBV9,CASSVTPSNTGELFF,TGTGCCAGCAGCGTAACCCCTTCGAACACCGGGGAGCTGTTTTTT
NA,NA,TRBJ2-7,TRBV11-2,CASSTRQSYEQYF,TGTGCCAGCTCAACCCGACAGTCCTACGAGCAGTACTTC
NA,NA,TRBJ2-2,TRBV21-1,CASRRRDTGLTGELFF,TGTGCCAGCAGAAGACGAGACACAGGCTTGACCGGGGAGCTGTTTTTT
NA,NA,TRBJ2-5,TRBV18,CASSPGRETQYF,TGTGCCAGCTCACCAGGCCGAGAGACCCAGTACTTC
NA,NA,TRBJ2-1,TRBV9,CASSEWRDNNEQFF,TGTGCCAGCAGCGAGTGGCGTGACAACAATGAGCAGTTCTTC
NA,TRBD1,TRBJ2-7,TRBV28,CASRDRGTSYEQYF,TGTGCCAGCAGGGACAGGGGGACCTCCTACGAGCAGTACTTC
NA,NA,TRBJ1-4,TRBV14,CASSQGGASVNNEKLFF,TGTGCCAGCAGCCAAGGGGGGGCGTCCGTCAATAATGAAAAACTGTTTTTT
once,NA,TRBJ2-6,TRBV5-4,CASSRGGRSGANVLTF,TGTGCCAGCAGCCGGGGCGGGCGCTCTGGGGCCAACGTCCTGACTTTC
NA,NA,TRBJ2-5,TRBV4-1,CASSQDLYIQETQYF,TGCGCCAGCAGCCAAGATTTGTACATACAAGAGACCCAGTACTTC
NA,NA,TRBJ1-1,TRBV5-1,CASSLAGLPNTEAFF,TGCGCCAGCAGCTTGGCGGGACTTCCGAACACTGAAGCTTTCTTT
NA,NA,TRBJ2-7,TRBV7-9,CASSLGNYDTYEQYF,TGTGCCAGCAGCTTGGGGAATTACGACACCTACGAGCAGTACTTC
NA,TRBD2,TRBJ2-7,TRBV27,CASSFLLAGGPSHEQYF,TGTGCCAGCAGTTTCTTGCTAGCGGGAGGGCCTTCCCACGAGCAGTACTTC
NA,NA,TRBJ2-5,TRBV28,CASREFQETQYF,TGTGCCAGCAGAGAGTTCCAAGAGACCCAGTACTTC
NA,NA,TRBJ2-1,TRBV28,CASSWVVSRGSNEQFF,TGTGCCAGCAGTTGGGTCGTGAGCCGGGGGAGCAATGAGCAGTTCTTC
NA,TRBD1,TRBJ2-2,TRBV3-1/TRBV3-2,CASSQVARGGDTGELFF,TGTGCCAGCAGCCAAGTGGCTAGAGGGGGCGACACCGGGGAGCTGTTTTTT
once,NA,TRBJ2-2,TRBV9,CASSVEGKVTGELFF,TGTGCCAGCAGCGTAGAAGGGAAGGTCACCGGGGAGCTGTTTTTT
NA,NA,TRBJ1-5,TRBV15,CATSRGEQQPQHF,TGTGCCACCAGCAGAGGAGAGCAGCAGCCCCAGCATTTT
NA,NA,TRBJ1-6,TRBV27,CASRQTGRNSPLHF,TGTGCCAGCAGACAAACGGGACGTAATTCACCCCTCCACTTT
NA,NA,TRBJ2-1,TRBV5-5,CASSLAYEQFF,TGTGCCAGCAGCCTGGCTTACGAGCAGTTCTTC
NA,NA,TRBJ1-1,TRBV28,CASSLYGLNTEAFF,TGTGCCAGCAGTTTATACGGTTTAAACACTGAAGCTTTCTTT
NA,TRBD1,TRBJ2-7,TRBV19,CASSTKGAMDEQYF,TGTGCCAGTAGTACTAAGGGGGCGATGGACGAGCAGTACTTC
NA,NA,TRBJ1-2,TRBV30,CACHTVGGMGYTF,TGTGCCTGTCACACCGTGGGAGGGATGGGCTACACCTTC
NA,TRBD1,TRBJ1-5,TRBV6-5,CASRGGTGGDQPQHF,TGTGCCAGCAGGGGAGGGACAGGGGGGGATCAGCCCCAGCATTTT
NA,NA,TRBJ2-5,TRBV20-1,CSASSGGETQYF,TGCAGTGCTAGTTCAGGAGGAGAGACCCAGTACTTC
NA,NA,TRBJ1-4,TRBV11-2,CASSLNGLEEEKLFF,TGTGCCAGCAGCTTAAATGGATTGGAGGAAGAAAAACTGTTTTTT
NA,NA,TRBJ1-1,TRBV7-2,CASSQLGPSNTEAFF,TGTGCCAGCAGCCAATTGGGGCCCTCGAACACTGAAGCTTTCTTT
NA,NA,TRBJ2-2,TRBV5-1,CASSVGVTNTGELFF,TGCGCCAGCAGCGTAGGGGTGACGAACACCGGGGAGCTGTTTTTT
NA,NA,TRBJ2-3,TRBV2,CASSEGTATDTQYF,TGTGCCAGCAGTGAAGGGACAGCTACAGATACGCAGTATTTT
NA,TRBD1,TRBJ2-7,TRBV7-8,CASSFEEAGGSYEQYF,TGTGCCAGCAGCTTCGAAGAGGCAGGGGGCTCCTACGAGCAGTACTTC
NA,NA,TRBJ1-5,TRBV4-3,CASSHEDGQPQHF,TGCGCCAGCAGCCACGAGGACGGGCAGCCCCAGCATTTT
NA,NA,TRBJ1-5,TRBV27,CASRGGGQPQHF,TGTGCCAGCAGAGGGGGGGGACAGCCCCAGCATTTT
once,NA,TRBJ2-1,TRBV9,CASSVRPSWGVNEQFF,TGTGCCAGCAGCGTTCGCCCGAGCTGGGGGGTTAATGAGCAGTTCTTC
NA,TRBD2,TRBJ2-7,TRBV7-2,CASRPSGSALEQYF,TGTGCCAGCAGACCGAGCGGGAGTGCCCTCGAGCAGTACTTC
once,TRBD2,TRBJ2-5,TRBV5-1,CASSSTSGTLAETQYF,TGCGCCAGCAGCTCGACTAGCGGGACCCTCGCGGAGACCCAGTACTTC